These T cell receptor beta chains were read from a single sample in a study of blood T cell repertoires in COVID-19. The repertoire was sequenced with immunoSEQ multiplex PCR; TCRdb's copy has only in-frame clones and lacks some. The sample lists tens of thousands of clones; about 89% were seen once. Sample: peripheral blood. The receptors originated from a human donor in a cohort sampled during active COVID-19. The conserved cysteine and the conserved F or W are not part of the CDR3 here. Rows give clone size only sometimes, using once, few, many, or a class for an expanded clone.

size,J,V,CDR3
-,TRBJ1-2,TRBV4-2,ANSQEVQDYGYT
-,TRBJ2-5,TRBV24-1,ATSEGTSGFQETQY
-,TRBJ2-1,TRBV3-1/TRBV3-2,ASSRGQDYNEQF
-,TRBJ2-7,TRBV7-6,ASSLATSTVTEQY
-,TRBJ2-6,TRBV5-1,ASSLVTGGSGANVLT
-,TRBJ2-7,TRBV10-1,ASSGPGQEKWGISGYEQY
-,TRBJ1-1,TRBV6-5,ASSVTGGAEAF
-,TRBJ1-1,TRBV6-1,ASSESLNTEAF
-,TRBJ1-1,TRBV7-2,ASSLASGGTEAF
-,TRBJ2-5,TRBV15,ATIRDYKETQY
-,TRBJ1-6,TRBV4-3,ASSQEPGQGNSPLH
-,TRBJ2-7,TRBV6-5,ASRPSGHYEQY
-,TRBJ1-1,TRBV6-2/TRBV6-3,ASSYSYRGGRNTEAF
-,TRBJ1-2,TRBV4-1,ASSQAVRDRDYGYT
-,TRBJ1-1,TRBV12-5,ASGLVSGRGNTEAF
-,TRBJ1-6,TRBV7-2,ASSLGDRDVIPYNSPLH
-,TRBJ1-1,TRBV25-1,ASSERDRGGNTEAF
-,TRBJ1-1,TRBV11-2,ASSLYRYSQGDTEAF
-,TRBJ2-6,TRBV2,ASTLMGQGYSGANVLT
-,TRBJ2-5,TRBV5-8,ASSNHGLAGVETQY
-,TRBJ2-7,TRBV6-5,ASSSTGAYEQY
-,TRBJ1-2,TRBV6-5,ASSLAHGGTNGYT
-,TRBJ2-7,TRBV27,ASSFGDRGSYEQY
-,TRBJ2-7,TRBV10-3,AISDSNYEQY
-,TRBJ1-4,TRBV6-5,ASSSTGLDEKLF
-,TRBJ1-1,TRBV5-1,ASSGGQGSGTEAF
-,TRBJ1-1,TRBV19,ASSIVGQPEAF
-,TRBJ2-7,TRBV4-1,ASSLYLPRAGTAYEQY
once,TRBJ1-3,TRBV19,ASSTGSSGNTIY
-,TRBJ2-7,TRBV18,ASSPPGTSSYEQY
-,TRBJ1-2,TRBV24-1,ATSDSQTGGMDGYT
-,TRBJ1-2,TRBV6-6,ASSAPREGYT
-,TRBJ1-1,TRBV6-2/TRBV6-3,ASSHPDSTSEAF
-,TRBJ2-7,TRBV7-2,ASSPAGGPYEQY
-,TRBJ1-5,TRBV2,ASSGPGQSYSNQPQH
-,TRBJ1-1,TRBV7-9,ASSSTPSRPWMNTEAF
-,TRBJ2-7,TRBV5-8,ASSPDPTDYSYEQY
-,TRBJ2-7,TRBV6-5,ASSYDTNYEQY
-,TRBJ2-7,TRBV5-1,ASSSPGDSYEQY
-,TRBJ2-6,TRBV14,ASSQRQGTSGANVLT
-,TRBJ2-7,TRBV6-5,ASKGRGPGYEQY
-,TRBJ1-6,TRBV5-4,ASSLRGNYNSPLH
-,TRBJ2-3,TRBV19,ASSSGGTPDTQY
-,TRBJ1-2,TRBV2,ASREGNYGYT
few,TRBJ1-1,TRBV6-6,ASSYTGDTEAF
-,TRBJ1-5,TRBV7-2,ASSTGTVSNQPQH
-,TRBJ2-7,TRBV7-2,ASTPRGTGAEQY
-,TRBJ1-1,TRBV27,ASSLWRENTEAF
-,TRBJ1-4,TRBV4-3,ASSQGNQGAGPEKLF
-,TRBJ1-2,TRBV6-5,ASIRDRGSGGYT
few,TRBJ2-7,TRBV6-5,ASSRTGSAEQY
-,TRBJ1-6,TRBV19,ASSHSRNSPLH
-,TRBJ1-2,TRBV6-5,ASSYSAGDYGYT
-,TRBJ1-1,TRBV27,ASSLNAAIEAF
-,TRBJ2-7,TRBV18,ASSPPGQYYEQY
-,TRBJ2-7,TRBV4-3,ASSPSRGGGYEQY
-,TRBJ2-7,TRBV4-2,ASSQDDLAGGSSYEQY
once,TRBJ1-6,TRBV6-2/TRBV6-3,ASSYAGTATLH
-,TRBJ1-5,TRBV9,ASSGGTGVHLGPQH
-,TRBJ2-7,TRBV5-6,ASSWDRNEQY